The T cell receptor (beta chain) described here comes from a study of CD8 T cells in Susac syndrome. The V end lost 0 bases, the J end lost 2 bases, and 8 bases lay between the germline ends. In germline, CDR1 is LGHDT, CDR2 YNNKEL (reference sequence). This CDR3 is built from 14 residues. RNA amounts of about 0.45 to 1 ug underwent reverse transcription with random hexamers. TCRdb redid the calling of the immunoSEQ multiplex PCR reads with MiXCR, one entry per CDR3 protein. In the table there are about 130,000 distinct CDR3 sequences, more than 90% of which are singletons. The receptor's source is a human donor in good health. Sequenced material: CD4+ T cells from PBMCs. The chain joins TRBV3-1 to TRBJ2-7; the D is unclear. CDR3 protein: CASSQDWATYEQYF. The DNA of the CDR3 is TGTGCCAGCAGCCAAGATTGGGCTACCTACGAGCAGTACTTC.